Following are 27 T cell receptor beta chains from one sample sequenced in a study of T cell responses to AZD1222 COVID-19 vaccine. Generated by immunoSEQ multiplex PCR, the TCRdb table keeps only in-frame clones and is missing some. The profile covers 95,000 to 150,000 clones, with roughly 93% appearing a single time and over 1.5% taken by the ten largest. The source was peripheral blood, collected on day 0 of AZD1222 vaccination. These receptors came from an adult in good health.

In this sample, this clone turned up once. The rearrangement joins TRBV7-2 to TRBJ2-3, with D perhaps assigned TRBD1 or TRBD2 (5 bases each). CDR3 length: 17 amino acids. Trimming removed 5 bases at V and 6 bases at J, with 24 bases between. Germline V gives CDR1 SGHTA, CDR2 FQGNSA. In nucleotides, the CDR3 is TGTGCCAGCAGCCCCCAACACCCGGGACGGTCGGGGGATACGCAGTATTTT. It specifies CASSPQHPGRSGDTQYF.

The chain carries TRBV7-9 and TRBJ2-1; 8 bases map to TRBD1. V shed 0 bases and J 1 base; nucleotides not matched to a gene: 8. CDR1 and CDR2 (germline): SEHNR, FQNEAQ (reference sequence). The CDR3 has 18 amino acids. Here the CDR3 reads CASSLAGRGRKSYNEQFF. The CDR3 bases are TGTGCCAGCAGCTTAGCGGGCAGGGGGCGAAAATCCTACAATGAGCAGTTCTTC.

The chain recombines TRBV7-9 with TRBJ2-7; D remains ambiguous. The V end was cut by 3 bases, the J end by 5 bases, with 11 bases between. The CDR3 sequence is 13 residues long. Germline V gene sequence: CDR1 SEHNR, CDR2 FQNEAQ (reference sequence). CDR3 nucleotides: TGTGCCAGCAGCTTGAGAGGAATCGACGAGCAGTACGTC. Its translation is CASSLRGIDEQYV.

The V gene is TRBV25-1, the J gene TRBJ2-1; tentatively, D is TRBD2 (6 bases). From germline, CDR1 is MGHDK and CDR2 SYGVNS. This CDR3 spans 17 amino acids. Trimming pared 0 bases from V and 4 bases from J, leaving 16 bases between. CDR3 sequence (DNA): TGTGCCAGCAGTGAATACGGGGGTGGCACAAATTACAATGAGCAGTTCTTC. Residues: CASSEYGGGTNYNEQFF.

This clone was seen only once. This chain joins TRBV7-9 and TRBJ2-7, with D perhaps matching TRBD1 or TRBD2 (5 bases each). Germline values: CDR1 SEHNR, CDR2 FQNEAQ (reference sequence). The CDR3 length is 17 residues. V was shortened by 0 bases and J by 2 bases, with 17 bases between the two germline ends. CDR3 nucleotides: TGTGCCAGCAGCTTAGCGCTTGGTGGGACGGTCCCCTACGAGCAGTACGTC. Amino acids: CASSLALGGTVPYEQYV.

The V and J genes are TRBV3-1 (or the pseudogene TRBV3-2) and TRBJ1-1; no clear D. The length of the CDR3 is 14 residues. Trimming shortened V by 4 bases and J by 1 base, and 10 bases separated the two germline ends. Germline CDR1 is LGHDT and CDR2 is YNNKEL (reference sequence). The CDR3 region has the DNA TGTGCCAGCAGCCGCACAGAGTGGAACACTGAAGCTTTCTTT. Protein: CASSRTEWNTEAFF.

This chain connects TRBV18 to TRBJ1-1; 7 positions match TRBD1. Trimming removed 6 bases from V and 3 bases from J; junction bases left unmatched: 7. This CDR3 is built from 14 residues. CDR1 is KGHSH and CDR2 is LQKENI in the germline V gene. CDR3 sequence reads: CASSKGQWDTEAFF. In DNA form, the CDR3 reads TGTGCCAGCTCGAAGGGACAGTGGGACACTGAAGCTTTCTTT.

The genes are TRBV28 and TRBJ1-2; 11 bases align to TRBD1. The germline CDR1 and CDR2 sequences are MDHEN and SYDVKM. The junction had 13 bases not matched to a gene; V was cut back by 5 bases and J by 8 bases. CDR3 length: 16 residues. CDR3 in DNA: TGTGCCAGCAGTGAAATGGACAGGGGGCGCTGGGACGGCTACACCTTC. It translates to CASSEMDRGRWDGYTF.

The chain joins TRBV10-3 to TRBJ2-1; D unclear. The CDR3 totals 15 residues. Germline CDR1 reads ENHRY; CDR2 reads SYGVKD. Trimming took off 8 bases at V and 3 bases at J, with 17 bases between the two ends. The CDR3 sequence is CAIGAGTVRYNEQFF. CDR3 DNA: TGTGCCATCGGAGCCGGTACCGTACGCTACAATGAGCAGTTCTTC.

J is TRBJ1-1 and V is TRBV18; D gene unclear. V was trimmed by 3 bases and J by 1 base, leaving 6 bases between them. The CDR3 is 13 residues long. Germline CDR1 KGHSH, CDR2 LQKENI. The CDR3 nucleotides are TGTGCCAGCTCACCGACACCGAACACTGAAGCTTTCTTT. Its translation: CASSPTPNTEAFF.

The gene calls are TRBV14 and TRBJ1-6; a weak D match, TRBD1 (5 bases). V lost 3 bases and J 8 bases, leaving 11 bases between the germline ends. Germline lookup yields CDR1 SGHDN and CDR2 FVKESK. There are 14 residues in the CDR3. The CDR3 bases are TGTGCCAGCAGCCATCGGCAGGGTGATTCACCCCTCCACTTT. It yields the protein CASSHRQGDSPLHF.

The V and J genes are TRBV4-1 and TRBJ1-2; 7 bases line up with TRBD1. The CDR3 has 16 residues. V shed 0 bases, J shed 5 bases, and the junction held 9 bases outside the gene matches. Germline V gives CDR1 MGHRA, CDR2 YSYEKL. The CDR3 bases are TGCGCCAGCAGCCAAGATGGTACAGGGGTGTGGTATGGCTACACCTTC. This encodes CASSQDGTGVWYGYTF.

This chain connects TRBV28 to TRBJ2-1, with 7 bases fitting TRBD2. After removal of 5 bases from V and 9 bases from J, the junction contained 19 bases not matched to a gene. The germline V gene encodes CDR1 MDHEN and CDR2 SYDVKM. CDR3 length: 17 amino acids. The CDR3 is CASSAYGYRGSMGEQFF. The CDR3 bases are TGTGCCAGCAGTGCGTACGGCTACCGCGGGAGCATGGGTGAGCAGTTCTTC.

The genes are TRBV27 and TRBJ1-6; tentative D call: TRBD1 (5 bases). This CDR3 region has 14 residues. The germline V gene has CDR1 MNHEY and CDR2 SMNVEV (reference sequence). Between the trimmed V and J ends, which lost 6 bases and 5 bases, there was a span of 11 bases. The CDR3: CASRRGHDNSPLHF. CDR3 nucleotide sequence: TGTGCCAGCAGGAGAGGACACGATAATTCACCCCTCCACTTT.

V usage is TRBV6-5 and J usage is TRBJ1-2, with no clear D. Germline CDR1 reads MNHEY; CDR2 reads SVGAGI. There are 13 residues in the CDR3. V lost 10 bases and J lost 4, with 16 bases in between. The CDR3 sequence is CATSRIATYGYTF. The CDR3 DNA sequence: TGTGCCACCTCACGGATAGCGACCTATGGCTACACCTTC.

This clone was detected once. The chain joins TRBV2 to TRBJ2-7; 9 bases agree with TRBD1. CDR1 is SNHLY, CDR2 FYNNEI, per germline. The CDR3 covers 16 residues. The V and J ends lost 5 bases and 0 bases, in that order; junction bases with no gene match: 8. As DNA, the CDR3 is TGTGCCAGCAGTTATGGACCGGGACAGGGCTCCTACGAGCAGTACTTC. It translates to CASSYGPGQGSYEQYF.

This chain connects TRBV6-5 to TRBJ1-6; D is unresolved. CDR3 length: 16 residues. Germline V lookup: CDR1 MNHEY, CDR2 SVGAGI. Trimming left V 2 bases short and J 5 bases short, with 13 bases between. In DNA, the CDR3 is TGTGCCAGCAGTTACGGGAGAACACCCAATAATTCACCCCTCCACTTT. Protein: CASSYGRTPNNSPLHF.

The chain links TRBV12-5 to TRBJ2-7; the match to TRBD2 covers 7 bases. With 0 bases clipped from V and 4 bases from J, the junction kept 9 bases outside the gene matches. This CDR3 is 16 amino acids long. CDR1 is LGHNT, CDR2 FRNRAP, per germline. As DNA, the CDR3 is TGTGCTAGTGGTTTGGTACGCCCTAGCGGACTTTACGAGCAGTACGTC. Its translation: CASGLVRPSGLYEQYV.

The CDR3 DNA is TGTGCCTGGAGTGTACAGGACAATCAGCCCCAGCATTTT. This codes for CAWSVQDNQPQHF. The chain uses TRBV30 and TRBJ1-5; tentative D call: TRBD1 (5 bases). The CDR3 totals 13 residues. Germline CDR1 is GTSNPN and CDR2 is SVGIG (reference sequence). Trimming removed 0 bases from V and 3 bases from J, with 6 bases in between. The full variable domain, its missing parts supplied by reference TRBV30 and TRBJ1-5, is SQTIHQWPATLVQPVGSPLSLECTVEGTSNPNLYWYRQAAGRGLQLLFYSVGIGQISSEVPQNLSASRPQDRQFILSSKKLLLSDSGFYLCAWSVQDNQPQHFGDGTRLSIL.

The chain recombines TRBV18 with TRBJ2-4, with D perhaps TRBD1 or TRBD2 (7 bases each). V dropped 5 bases and J dropped 0 bases, with 17 bases sitting between them. This CDR3 has 17 amino acids. Germline V gene data show CDR1 as KGHSH and CDR2 as LQKENI. The chain's CDR3 is CASSSRGRGPAKNIQYF. The CDR3 DNA sequence: TGTGCCAGCTCATCAAGGGGGCGGGGGCCAGCCAAAAACATTCAGTACTTC.

The V call is TRBV7-2, the J call TRBJ2-1; 10 positions match TRBD2. CDR1 SGHTA and CDR2 FQGNSA come from the germline V gene. The V and J ends lost 5 bases and 6 bases, in that order; junction bases with no gene match: 10. The CDR3 loop spans 16 amino acids. For the CDR3, the DNA is TGTGCCAGCAGCCCGCACGCTAGCGGGAGAGGCAATGAGCAGTTCTTC. It translates to CASSPHASGRGNEQFF.

The chain recombines TRBV9 with TRBJ1-5, with D unresolved. Trimming left V 4 bases short and J 5 bases short, with 13 bases between. The germline gives CDR1 SGDLS, CDR2 YYNGEE. The CDR3 has 14 residues. CDR3 loop: CASSPEGVDQPQHF. CDR3 nucleotide sequence: TGTGCCAGCAGCCCTGAGGGCGTCGATCAGCCCCAGCATTTT.

V gene TRBV3-1 (or the pseudogene TRBV3-2) combines with J gene TRBJ1-2; D unclear. V gave up 0 bases and J gave up 2 bases, with 10 bases separating them. CDR3 length: 15 amino acids. Germline CDR1 LGHDT, CDR2 YNNKEL (reference sequence). CDR3 nucleotide sequence: TGTGCCAGCAGCCAAGATAGAGCTCTGAACTATGGCTACACCTTC. It is translated as CASSQDRALNYGYTF.

This chain connects TRBV3-1 (or the pseudogene TRBV3-2) to TRBJ1-5; D gene uncertain. The CDR3 covers 12 residues. Germline values: CDR1 LGHDT, CDR2 YNNKEL (reference sequence). V dropped 0 bases and J dropped 6 bases, with 3 bases sitting between them. CDR3 amino acids: CASSQEGQPQHF. For the CDR3, the DNA is TGTGCCAGCAGCCAAGAAGGTCAGCCCCAGCATTTT.

The CDR3 DNA follows: TGTGCCAGCAGCAACAGGGGGCAGGGGAATCAGCCCCAGCATTTT. This sequence encodes CASSNRGQGNQPQHF. This sequence joins TRBV7-9 and TRBJ1-5; 9 bases are a match to TRBD1. CDR3 length: 15 amino acids. Germline V lookup: CDR1 SEHNR, CDR2 FQNEAQ (reference sequence). The V segment lost 5 bases and the J segment 4 bases; nucleotides outside the gene matches: 6. Drawing the rest from reference TRBV7-9 and TRBJ1-5, the complete variable domain is DTGVSQNPRHKITKRGQNVTFRCDPISEHNRLYWYRQTLGQGPEFLTYFQNEAQLEKSRLLSDRFSAERPKGSFSTLEIQRTEQGDSAMYLCASSNRGQGNQPQHFGDGTRLSIL.

This clone was observed a single time. The chain combines TRBV5-1 with TRBJ1-1, with TRBD1 as a possible D gene (6 bases). The germline V gene encodes CDR1 SGHRS and CDR2 YFSETQ. V was pared by 0 bases and J by 1 base, with 7 bases between. The length of the CDR3 is 14 residues. Written as DNA, the CDR3 is TGCGCCAGCAGCTTGGCGGGACAGAACACTGAAGCTTTCTTT. It is translated as CASSLAGQNTEAFF.

The genes are TRBV7-9 and TRBJ2-2; no clear D. The V end lost 3 bases, the J end lost 4 bases, and 9 bases lay between the germline ends. CDR1 and CDR2 from the germline V gene are SEHNR and FQNEAQ (reference sequence). This CDR3 is built from 14 residues. CDR3 coding DNA: TGTGCCAGCAGCTTTGGCCTGAGCACCGGGGAGCTGTTTTTT. This sequence encodes CASSFGLSTGELFF.